This TCR beta chain is from a study of blood T cell repertoires in COVID-19. Study information: Whether acute or convalescent, the COVID-19 samples came from the United States, Italy and Spain. In each case, the material was cDNA or gDNA derived from T cells, B-cell-depleted T cells, or PBMCs.

This CDR3 comprises 17 residues. Germline CDR1 and CDR2: MDHEN and SYDVKM. The V and J ends lost 0 bases and 5 bases, in that order; junction bases with no gene match: 8. Source study methods: It was from reference gene primer amplification that nucleated cell counts were estimated. Using immunoSEQ multiplex PCR, the repertoire was profiled, and TCRdb retains in-frame clones only, with some absent. That table supplies the V and J calls and clone size; D and trimming were determined from the DNA. This table holds around 42,000 clones, 76% found once. This TCR came from a man between 70 and 80 years old with active or convalescent COVID-19. Sequencing was carried out using peripheral blood. This chain joins TRBV28 and TRBJ2-2, with 8 bases aligning to TRBD1. DNA for the CDR3: TGTGCCAGCAGTTTATGGGAGGGACAGGAGAGTACCGGGGAGCTGTTTTTT. This gives the protein CASSLWEGQESTGELFF.